Each of the 2 T cell receptor beta chains below was sequenced from the same sample in a study of Ad26.COV2.S vaccination and SARS-CoV-2 variants. The treatment denotes: over 15 received Ad26.COV2.S at low or high dose, single or two shots; about 5 received placebo; per-sample allocation not given. Day 63 following the first vaccine or placebo injection was when the samples were taken. The table came from immunoSEQ multiplex PCR; TCRdb's copy has only in-frame clones and leaves some out. The sample includes 300,000 to 400,000 clones, roughly 87% of them seen just once. Material: peripheral blood, obtained in a trial of Ad26.COV2.S vaccine versus placebo. These receptors all come from a person aged 18-65 years who received the Ad26.COV2.S COVID-19 vaccine or a placebo.

This clone was seen a handful of times. This chain uses TRBV7-9 with TRBJ1-5, with 7 bases matching TRBD1. From germline, CDR1 is SEHNR and CDR2 FQNEAQ (reference sequence). The CDR3 contains 14 residues. Germline trimming cut 6 bases from V and 3 bases from J; bases unmatched to any gene: 5. The DNA of the CDR3 is TGTGCCAGCAGTTCCGGACAGGACAATCAGCCCCAGCATTTT. The encoded protein is CASSSGQDNQPQHF.

The genes are TRBV7-3 and TRBJ2-5; TRBD2 is a possible D gene (7 bases). The ends were cut back, 4 bases at V and 5 bases at J, with 20 bases in the middle. Germline V lookup: CDR1 SGHTA, CDR2 FQGTGA. The CDR3 extends over 16 amino acids. CDR3: CASSSVGGGQGETQYF. The CDR3, as DNA: TGTGCCAGCAGCTCCGTGGGCGGGGGCCAGGGGGAGACCCAGTACTTC.